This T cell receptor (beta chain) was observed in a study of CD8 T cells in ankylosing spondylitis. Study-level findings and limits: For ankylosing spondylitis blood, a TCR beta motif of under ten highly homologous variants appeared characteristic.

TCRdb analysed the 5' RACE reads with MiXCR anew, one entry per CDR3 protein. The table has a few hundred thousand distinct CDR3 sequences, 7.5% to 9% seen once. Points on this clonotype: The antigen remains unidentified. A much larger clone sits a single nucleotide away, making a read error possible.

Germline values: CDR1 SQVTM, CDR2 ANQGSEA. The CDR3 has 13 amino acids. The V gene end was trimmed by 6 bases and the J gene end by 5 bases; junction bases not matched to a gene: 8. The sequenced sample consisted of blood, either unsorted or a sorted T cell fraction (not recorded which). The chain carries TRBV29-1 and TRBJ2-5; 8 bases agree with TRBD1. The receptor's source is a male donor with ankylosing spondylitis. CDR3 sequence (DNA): TGCAGCGTGAGGGACAGGCGATTCGAGACCCAGTACTTC. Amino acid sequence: CSVRDRRFETQYF.